This TCR beta chain was documented in a study of T cells in Graves' hyperthyroidism and ophthalmopathy. Study findings and constraints: Model predictions of ophthalmopathy came a median approximately seven months before onset.

Amplification targeted TCR beta CDR3 regions from RNA transcripts. Initially, a first-round RT-PCR of the TCR CDR3 employed the HTBI primer set. TCRdb re-called the multiplex PCR reads through MiXCR, storing one row per CDR3 protein. This sample has around 600,000 distinct CDR3 sequences, with 11% to 15% found just once. Clinical symptoms, serum thyroxine, TRAb, thyroid ultrasound and orbital computed tomography informed diagnoses. PBMCs were derived from about 10 ml fresh peripheral blood. This clonotype came up many times. The antigen is not known. This CDR3 has 14 residues. The germline V gene encodes CDR1 KGHSH and CDR2 LQKENI. V gave up 6 bases and J gave up 7 bases; unmatched junction bases: 7.

This chain links TRBV18 with TRBJ1-4; TRBD1 agrees at 8 bases. Sequencing was performed on blood. This receptor was identified in a woman aged 18-30 years with Graves' ophthalmopathy. CDR3: CASSYGQGGEKLFF. CDR3 nucleotide sequence: TGTGCCAGCTCTTACGGACAGGGTGGTGAAAAACTGTTTTTT.